The 14 T cell receptor beta chains in this list originate from one sample, sequenced in a study of cytomegalovirus exposure and HLA in healthy donors. PCR was performed using 60 Vbeta and 13 Jbeta primers. Only in-frame clones appear in the TCRdb table, and some are missing; sequencing was by immunoSEQ multiplex PCR. This table has about 220,000 clones, roughly 79% appearing once. The sequenced sample was PBMCs. These receptors all come from a male donor in good health and CMV-seronegative.

V is TRBV30 and J is TRBJ2-5; 14 bases agree with TRBD2. The DNA end favors TRBJ2-7, so the J call may be wrong. The CDR3 extends over 13 amino acids. Germline-derived CDR1 and CDR2 are GTSNPN and SVGIG (reference sequence). The CDR3 is CAIGLAGGIEQYF. In DNA form, the CDR3 reads TGTGCCATTGGACTAGCGGGGGGTATCGAGCAGTACTTC.

The rearrangement uses TRBV19 and TRBJ1-2, with 8 positions matching TRBD1. The V gene's germline CDR1 is LNHDA and CDR2 SQIVND (reference sequence). Trimming removed 4 bases from V and 6 bases from J; junction bases left unmatched: 16. The CDR3 consists of 17 residues. CDR3 DNA: TGTGCCAGTAGTACGTCCCGGACAGGGAGAAATGTTGATGGCTACACCTTC. This translates into CASSTSRTGRNVDGYTF.

The J gene is TRBJ2-7, the V gene TRBV15; D is perhaps TRBD1 (6 bases). CDR3 size: 14 residues. Trimming left V 5 bases short and J 3 bases short, with 14 bases between. Germline CDR1 reads LNHNV; CDR2 reads YYDKDF (reference sequence). This chain's CDR3 is CATSQQGEFYEQYF. The CDR3 DNA follows: TGTGCCACCAGCCAACAGGGAGAATTCTACGAGCAGTACTTC.

For this clone: The junction shows a germline mismatch at one end, possibly a read error. The chain is built from TRBV6-5 and TRBJ2-5, with D possibly being TRBD2 (5 bases). CDR1 MNHEY and CDR2 SVGAGI come from the germline V gene. This CDR3 contains 14 residues. The CDR3 coding sequence is TGTGCCGGCAGTTCCCCCGGCGGGCGAGAGACCCAGTACTTC. Translating it yields CAGSSPGGRETQYF.

V and J are TRBV30 and TRBJ2-5; tentative D call: TRBD1 (6 bases). The J call may be incorrect, as the DNA end agrees better with TRBJ2-7. Germline CDR1 is GTSNPN and CDR2 is SVGIG (reference sequence). There are 11 residues in the CDR3. CDR3 bases: TGTGCCTGGATCCAGGGGTACGAGCAGTACTTC. Its protein product is CAWIQGYEQYF.

The gene calls are TRBV7-9 and TRBJ2-7; 12 nucleotides line up with TRBD2. In germline, CDR1 is SEHNR, CDR2 FQNEAQ (reference sequence). The CDR3 is 17 residues long. After removal of 1 base from V and 2 bases from J, the junction contained 6 bases not matched to a gene. CDR3 bases: TGTGCCAGCAGCTTAGTGCTTCGACTAGCGGGGGCCTACGAGCAGTACTTC. Its translation: CASSLVLRLAGAYEQYF.

V usage is TRBV5-8 and J usage is TRBJ2-6, with 11 bases fitting TRBD2. The germline CDR1 and CDR2 sequences are SGHTS and YDEGEE. V was pared by 5 bases and J by 1 base, with 11 bases of the junction left unmatched. CDR3 size: 19 residues. CDR3 DNA sequence: TGTGCCAGCAGTCTTCCGGGACTAGCGGTCCCTTCTGGGGCCAACGTCCTGACTTTC. Its protein is CASSLPGLAVPSGANVLTF.

The J gene is TRBJ2-2, the V gene TRBV7-6, with D hard to call. Germline values: CDR1 SGHVS, CDR2 FNYEAQ. The V and J ends lost 4 bases and 2 bases respectively, with 8 bases between them. The CDR3 has 14 residues. The CDR3 loop reads CASSSDTNTGELFF. CDR3 coding DNA: TGTGCCAGCAGCTCCGACACAAACACCGGGGAGCTGTTTTTT.

The chain couples TRBV5-1 to TRBJ1-3, with 9 bases identical to TRBD1. The J segment lost 2 bases and the V segment lost 0 bases, leaving 3 bases of the junction unmatched. CDR1 SGHRS and CDR2 YFSETQ come from the germline V gene. The CDR3 spans 16 residues. The DNA of the CDR3 is TGCGCCAGCAGCTTGGACAGGGGGCCGGCTGGAAACACCATATATTTT. Translated, it gives CASSLDRGPAGNTIYF.

The V and J genes are TRBV6-5 and TRBJ1-3; D call uncertain. The CDR3 loop spans 12 amino acids. Germline CDR1 reads MNHEY; CDR2 reads SVGAGI. V was trimmed by 7 bases and J by 4 bases, leaving 8 bases between them. The CDR3 nucleotides read TGTGCCAGCATAGCCTCCGGAAACACCATATATTTT. Translated, it gives CASIASGNTIYF.

The V gene is TRBV29-1, the J gene TRBJ2-3, with TRBD1 identical over 8 bases. CDR3 length: 16 residues. J gave up 0 bases and V 4 bases, and 9 bases lay outside the gene matches. Germline V gene lookup returns CDR1 SQVTM and CDR2 ANQGSEA. The CDR3, as DNA: TGCAGCGTTGCGGGGACAGGAGAGACTAGCACAGATACGCAGTATTTT. Translation: CSVAGTGETSTDTQYF.

This clone appeared once. The rearrangement links TRBV2 to TRBJ2-3, with 8 bases lining up with TRBD1. V lost 6 bases and J lost 3; bases outside the gene matches: 11. CDR3 length equals 16 residues. CDR1 and CDR2 from the germline V gene are SNHLY and FYNNEI. For the CDR3, the DNA is TGTGCCAGCAGAGGGGACAGGCTCAAGATTACAGATACGCAGTATTTT. It is translated as CASRGDRLKITDTQYF.

This clone was found a few times. The chain uses TRBV5-6 and TRBJ1-1; D is ambiguous. V was pared by 1 base and J by 2 bases, with 9 bases between. This CDR3 has 14 residues. The germline gives CDR1 SGHDT, CDR2 YYEEEE. In nucleotides, the CDR3 is TGTGCCAGCAGCTTGAGAGGGATTAACACTGAAGCTTTCTTT. Residues: CASSLRGINTEAFF.

This sequence joins TRBV30 and TRBJ2-2; 10 nucleotides match TRBD1. The CDR3 sequence is 17 residues long. V shed 4 bases and J 0 bases; nucleotides not matched to a gene: 8. Germline CDR1 GTSNPN, CDR2 SVGIG (reference sequence). CDR3 loop: CAWTEGQGVPNTGELFF. As DNA, the CDR3 is TGTGCCTGGACCGAAGGACAGGGGGTACCGAACACCGGGGAGCTGTTTTTT.